The TCR beta chain under discussion was sequenced for a study of regulatory T cells in long-lasting Graves disease. The CDR3 extends over 16 amino acids. Germline V gene sequence: CDR1 MNHEY, CDR2 SVGEGT. Trimming removed 0 bases from V and 10 bases from J; junction bases left unmatched: 13. This clonotype occurred a few times. The target antigen is unknown. The time point here: newly diagnosed GD, antithyroid drugs for less than 3 months. There was RNA extracted from PBMCs, and the TCR library was made from it. Whole-study results and caveats: TCR diversity was lower in persistent Graves' patients than in newly diagnosed ones. Persistent cases favored TRBV28, TRBJ1-2 and TRBJ2-5.

Relying on iRepertoire HTBI primers and Arm-PCR of CDR3 regions, the team built TCR beta libraries. TCRdb used MiXCR to reprocess the multiplex PCR reads, holding one entry per CDR3 protein. The sample gives some 250,000 distinct CDR3 sequences, around 18% of which show up once; around 15% is in the top ten. The sample was also linked to a second study, of T cells in Graves' hyperthyroidism and ophthalmopathy. That paper notes: Thyroid ultrasound, orbital computed tomography, clinical symptoms, and serum thyroxine and TRAb underpinned diagnoses. HTBI primers were employed in a first-round RT-PCR of the TCR CDR3.

This chain connects TRBV6-2 or TRBV6-3 to TRBJ1-1; TRBD1 agrees at 8 bases. This sample comprised peripheral blood mononuclear cells (PBMCs), obtained at new diagnosis, from a patient treated with antithyroid drugs. The source of this sequence is a woman between 25 and 40 years old with Graves disease. In nucleotides, the CDR3 is TGTGCCAGCAGTTACTCGGCGCCAGGACAGGGAACGTCAGCTTTCTTT. Its protein is CASSYSAPGQGTSAFF.